Listed here are 22 T cell receptor beta chains from one sample, sequenced in a study of cytomegalovirus exposure and HLA in healthy donors. The PCR contained 60 Vbeta and 13 Jbeta primers. The method was immunoSEQ multiplex PCR; TCRdb's version includes in-frame clones alone and lacks a portion of them. The table shows some 120,000 clones, with roughly 81% occurring only once. The source material was PBMCs. The receptors were sampled from a woman aged 25 to 39 in good health and CMV-seronegative.

The rearrangement links TRBV6-5 to TRBJ2-3, with TRBD1 identical over 9 bases. Germline CDR1 is MNHEY and CDR2 is SVGAGI. CDR3 length equals 16 residues. Germline trimming cut 0 bases from V and 3 bases from J; bases unmatched to any gene: 4. The CDR3, as DNA: TGTGCCAGCAGTTACTCCCCCGGACAGGGGACAGATACGCAGTATTTT. Its translation: CASSYSPGQGTDTQYF.

V and J are TRBV6-6 and TRBJ1-5; D remains ambiguous. CDR3 size: 15 residues. The ends were cut back, 5 bases at V and 2 bases at J, with 13 bases in the middle. Germline CDR1 and CDR2: MNHNY and SVGAGI (reference sequence). CDR3 amino acids: CASSLLPTRNQPQHF. DNA for the CDR3: TGTGCCAGCAGTCTACTTCCCACGCGCAATCAGCCCCAGCATTTT.

The rearrangement links TRBV28 to TRBJ1-6, with unresolved D. The CDR3 spans 15 residues. V was pared by 5 bases and J by 0 bases, with 8 bases between. Germline-derived CDR1 and CDR2 are MDHEN and SYDVKM. The CDR3 spells CASSPRSSYNSPLHF. In DNA form, the CDR3 reads TGTGCCAGCAGTCCAAGGAGCTCCTATAATTCACCCCTCCACTTT. The full variable domain, completed using reference TRBV28 and TRBJ1-6, is DVKVTQSSRYLVKRTGEKVFLECVQDMDHENMFWYRQDPGLGLRLIYFSYDVKMKEKGDIPEGYSVSREKKERFSLILESASTNQTSMYLCASSPRSSYNSPLHFGNGTRLTVT.

The V gene is TRBV11-1, the J gene TRBJ2-3; 7 nucleotides line up with TRBD2. The V gene's germline CDR1 is SGHAT and CDR2 FQDESV (reference sequence). The CDR3 consists of 17 residues. V gave up 1 base and J gave up 2 bases; unmatched junction bases: 9. CDR3 region: CASSLVGSSGLTDTQYF. The DNA for the CDR3 is TGTGCCAGCAGCTTAGTCGGGTCTAGCGGACTCACAGATACGCAGTATTTT. Variable domain in full (rest from reference TRBV11-1 and TRBJ2-3): EAEVAQSPRYKITEKSQAVAFWCDPISGHATLYWYRQILGQGPELLVQFQDESVVDDSQLPKDRFSAERLKGVDSTLKIQPAELGDSAMYLCASSLVGSSGLTDTQYFGPGTRLTVL.

V is TRBV29-1 and J is TRBJ1-1, with D perhaps TRBD1 (5 bases). The V and J ends lost 7 bases and 1 base respectively, with 13 bases between them. CDR1 SQVTM and CDR2 ANQGSEA come from the germline V gene. CDR3 length equals 13 residues. The CDR3 loop reads CSGSGIWNTEAFF. DNA for the CDR3: TGCAGCGGGTCAGGGATTTGGAACACTGAAGCTTTCTTT.

This sequence joins TRBV5-1 and TRBJ2-7, with a tentative D call TRBD1 (6 bases). The CDR3 length is 14 residues. V lost 4 bases to trimming and J lost 0 bases, with 11 bases between them. Germline CDR1 reads SGHRS; CDR2 reads YFSETQ. The CDR3 DNA sequence: TGCGCCAGCAGCCCACGGACAGCCTCCTACGAGCAGTACTTC. Protein sequence: CASSPRTASYEQYF.

V is TRBV5-1 and J is TRBJ2-7; 12 bases match TRBD2. With 6 bases clipped from V and 4 bases from J, the junction kept 5 bases outside the gene matches. Germline values: CDR1 SGHRS, CDR2 YFSETQ. The CDR3 consists of 14 residues. The CDR3 bases are TGCGCCAGCAAACTAGCGGGGGGTCCTTACGAGCAGTACTTC. This translates into CASKLAGGPYEQYF.

Regarding this clone: A read error may account for a junction end that differs from germline. This chain connects TRBV6-5 to TRBJ2-1; D may be TRBD2 (6 bases). The CDR3 runs 15 residues. Germline-derived CDR1 and CDR2 are MNHEY and SVGAGI. The CDR3 is CASSRWDGSSNEQFF. CDR3 coding DNA: TGTGCCAGCAGCCGATGGGACGGGAGCAGCAATGAACAGTTCTTC.

V is TRBV11-2 and J is TRBJ2-7, with 9 bases lining up with TRBD1. Matching the DNA end better, TRBJ2-1 makes the J call doubtful. CDR1 is SGHAT and CDR2 is FQNNGV in the germline V gene. The CDR3 consists of 15 residues. The CDR3 protein is CASSLGGTGFHEQFF. The CDR3 DNA reads as TGTGCCAGCAGCTTAGGCGGGACAGGGTTCCACGAGCAGTTCTTC.

The V call is TRBV5-5, the J call TRBJ1-1; D remains unclear. The CDR3 consists of 15 residues. Germline V gene lookup returns CDR1 SGHKS and CDR2 YYEKEE (reference sequence). Trimming removed 0 bases from V and 6 bases from J, with 15 bases in between. The CDR3 DNA follows: TGTGCCAGCAGCTTGGGAACCATGAGCTTGGCTGAAGCTTTCTTT. Its translation is CASSLGTMSLAEAFF.

A word on this clone: Other DNA sequences in the sample encode the same CDR3. The chain joins TRBV5-1 to TRBJ2-1; 12 bases match TRBD2. V lost 0 bases and J lost 7; bases outside the gene matches: 2. In germline, CDR1 is SGHRS, CDR2 YFSETQ. The length of the CDR3 is 15 residues. The CDR3 DNA reads TGCGCCAGCAGCTTGGATCTAGCGGGAGGGAATGAGCAGTTCTTC. It yields the protein CASSLDLAGGNEQFF.

This chain connects TRBV5-1 to TRBJ2-7, with D possibly being TRBD1 (6 bases). The V end was cut by 6 bases, the J end by 6 bases, with 19 bases between. From germline, CDR1 is SGHRS and CDR2 YFSETQ. This CDR3 has 14 amino acids. The CDR3 nucleotides are TGCGCCAGCACCCTGGGGGCAGGGTACGGCGAGCAGTACTTC. The encoded protein is CASTLGAGYGEQYF.

The chain couples TRBV2 to TRBJ1-5; 10 bases map to TRBD1. Germline V gives CDR1 SNHLY, CDR2 FYNNEI. After removal of 3 bases from V and 11 bases from J, the junction contained 7 bases not matched to a gene. The CDR3 runs 14 residues. The CDR3: CASSDGQGERAQHF. CDR3 nucleotides: TGTGCCAGCAGTGATGGACAGGGGGAGAGGGCCCAGCATTTT.

This sequence joins TRBV9 and TRBJ2-1, with D possibly being TRBD2 (5 bases). Germline lookup yields CDR1 SGDLS and CDR2 YYNGEE. Trimming removed 0 bases from V and 3 bases from J, with 10 bases in between. There are 15 residues in the CDR3. The CDR3 DNA sequence: TGTGCCAGCAGCGTAGTCACGGGGAGCTACAATGAGCAGTTCTTC. Amino acid sequence: CASSVVTGSYNEQFF.

This clone was seen only a few times. The V and J genes are TRBV5-1 and TRBJ1-1; the match to TRBD1 covers 12 bases. Looked up from germline, CDR1 is SGHRS and CDR2 is YFSETQ. The CDR3 totals 16 residues. V trimming: 5 bases; J trimming: 4 bases; junction bases outside the gene matches: 9. For the CDR3, the DNA is TGCGCCAGCAGGAGGGGGACAGGGGGCTTAGGCACTGAAGCTTTCTTT. This sequence encodes CASRRGTGGLGTEAFF.

This clone was counted a few times. As DNA, the CDR3 is TGCGCCAGCAGTCCCCGGGACTTCTCCTACAATGAGCAGTTCTTC. This encodes CASSPRDFSYNEQFF. The chain employs TRBV10-2 and TRBJ2-1; D might be TRBD2 (6 bases). The CDR3 is 15 residues long. Trimming stripped 5 bases from V and 0 bases from J, with 11 bases between. Germline V CDR1 and CDR2: WSHSY, SAAADI.

J is TRBJ2-3 and V is TRBV4-1; TRBD2 matches 8 bases. The length of the CDR3 is 16 residues. V gave up 1 base and J gave up 4 bases; unmatched junction bases: 7. The V gene's germline CDR1 is MGHRA and CDR2 YSYEKL. The CDR3 sequence is CASSQVPSGGADTQYF. Here the CDR3 DNA reads TGCGCCAGCAGCCAAGTACCCAGCGGGGGCGCAGATACGCAGTATTTT.

The V gene is TRBV6-1, the J gene TRBJ1-4, with 7 bases matching TRBD1. This CDR3 region has 15 residues. Germline values: CDR1 MNHNS, CDR2 SASEGT. V shed 8 bases, J shed 8 bases, and the junction held 14 bases outside the gene matches. This CDR3 is CASGLLGQGGEKLFF. In nucleotides, the CDR3 is TGTGCCAGCGGACTGTTAGGGCAGGGGGGAGAAAAACTGTTTTTT.

The chain is built from TRBV19 and TRBJ1-2; 7 bases align to TRBD1. The CDR3 covers 14 residues. Germline assignment: CDR1 LNHDA and CDR2 SQIVND (reference sequence). The V and J ends lost 6 bases and 1 base, in that order; junction bases with no gene match: 5. The CDR3 bases are TGTGCCAGTAGGAACAGGGGTCTTAACTATGGCTACACCTTC. Its protein is CASRNRGLNYGYTF.

V gene TRBV19 combines with J gene TRBJ2-7; TRBD1 agrees at 9 bases. The V segment lost 3 bases and the J segment 7 bases; nucleotides outside the gene matches: 10. CDR3 length: 15 amino acids. The germline V gene has CDR1 LNHDA and CDR2 SQIVND (reference sequence). The DNA for the CDR3 is TGTGCCAGTAGTATTTGGCACAGGGGGCCGGGAGAGCAGTACTTC. Translated: CASSIWHRGPGEQYF.

J is TRBJ1-1 and V is TRBV20-1; weak D call: TRBD1 (5 bases). This CDR3 has 11 amino acids. Trimming removed 4 bases from V and 8 bases from J, with 11 bases in between. Per germline, CDR1 DFQATT and CDR2 SNEGSKA (reference sequence). The CDR3 DNA sequence: TGCAGTGCTACCGCAGGGCACGAAGCTTTCTTT. It translates to CSATAGHEAFF.

The chain links TRBV10-2 to TRBJ2-7; maybe TRBD1 (6 bases). The germline CDR1 and CDR2 sequences are WSHSY and SAAADI. The CDR3 runs to 12 residues. Trimming removed 5 bases from V and 6 bases from J, with 11 bases in between. CDR3 in DNA: TGCGCCAGCAGTATAACAGGGAGCGAGCAGTACTTC. This translates into CASSITGSEQYF.